This T cell receptor beta chain was identified in a study of regulatory dendritic cells for organ transplantation. Germline V gene data show CDR1 as SEHNR and CDR2 as FQNEAQ (reference sequence). The V end was cut by 1 base, the J end by 3 bases, with 9 bases between. This CDR3 spans 14 amino acids. Data came from immunoSEQ multiplex PCR; TCRdb stores just in-frame clones and leaves some out. This sample yields 25,000 to 30,000 clones, of which approximately 77% are seen a single time; over 0.35% belongs to the top ten. The TCR was taken from a human donor in good health. Sequencing was performed on naive CD8+ T cells from blood. Noted subset: CD45RA+ naive T cells. This chain joins TRBV7-9 and TRBJ1-2; D is undetermined. The CDR3 is CASSLGMRDYGYTF. The DNA for the CDR3 is TGTGCCAGCAGCTTAGGTATGAGGGACTATGGCTACACCTTC. The full variable domain, in which reference TRBV7-9 and TRBJ1-2 provide the parts outside the CDR3, is DTGVSQNPRHKITKRGQNVTFRCDPISEHNRLYWYRQTLGQGPEFLTYFQNEAQLEKSRLLSDRFSAERPKGSFSTLEIQRTEQGDSAMYLCASSLGMRDYGYTFGSGTRLTVV.